This T cell receptor (beta chain) is from a study of shared clonotypes between healthy human individuals. Naive CD8 cells were CD45RO-negative, positively selected for CCR7, excluding terminally differentiated effector memory CD45RA+ cells. This clone was picked up one time. Germline lookup yields CDR1 WSHSY and CDR2 SAAADI. CDR3 length: 14 residues. Trimming pared 0 bases from V and 3 bases from J, leaving 9 bases between. Produced via immunoSEQ multiplex PCR; TCRdb's table is partial and in-frame only. Of about 2 million clones listed, about 95% are singletons. The receptor comes from a man aged 18 to 30 in good health. The sequencing sample was made of naive CD8+ T cells sorted from blood. The V call is TRBV10-2, the J call TRBJ2-7; D is ambiguous. This chain's CDR3 is CASSESGGIYEQYF. CDR3 in DNA: TGCGCCAGCAGTGAGTCGGGCGGTATCTACGAGCAGTACTTC.